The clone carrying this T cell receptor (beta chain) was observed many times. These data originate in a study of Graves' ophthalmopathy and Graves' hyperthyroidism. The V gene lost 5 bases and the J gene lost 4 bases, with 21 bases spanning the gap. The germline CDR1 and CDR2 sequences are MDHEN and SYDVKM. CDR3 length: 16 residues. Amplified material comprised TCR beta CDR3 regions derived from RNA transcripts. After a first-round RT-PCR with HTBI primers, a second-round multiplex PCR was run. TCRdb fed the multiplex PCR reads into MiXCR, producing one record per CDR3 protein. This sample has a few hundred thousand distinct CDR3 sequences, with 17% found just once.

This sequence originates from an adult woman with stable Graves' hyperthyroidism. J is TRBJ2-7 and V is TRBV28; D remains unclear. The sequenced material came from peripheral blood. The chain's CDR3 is CASSSPLWAASYEQYF. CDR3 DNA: TGTGCCAGCAGTAGCCCCCTGTGGGCAGCAAGTTACGAGCAGTACTTC.